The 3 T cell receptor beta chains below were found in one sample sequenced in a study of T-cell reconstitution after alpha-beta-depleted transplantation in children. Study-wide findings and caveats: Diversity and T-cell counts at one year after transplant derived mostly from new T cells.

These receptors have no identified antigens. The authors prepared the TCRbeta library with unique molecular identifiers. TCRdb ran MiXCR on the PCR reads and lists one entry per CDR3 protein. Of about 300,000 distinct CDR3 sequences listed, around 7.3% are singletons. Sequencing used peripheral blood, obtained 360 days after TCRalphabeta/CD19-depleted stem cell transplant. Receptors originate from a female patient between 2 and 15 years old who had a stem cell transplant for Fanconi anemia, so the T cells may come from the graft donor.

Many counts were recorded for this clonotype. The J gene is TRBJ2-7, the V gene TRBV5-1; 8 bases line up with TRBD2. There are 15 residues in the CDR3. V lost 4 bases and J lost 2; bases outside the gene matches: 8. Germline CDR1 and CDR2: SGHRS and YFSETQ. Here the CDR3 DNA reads TGCGCCAGCAGCCCTAGCGGGTCGGTAACCTACGAGCAGTACTTC. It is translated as CASSPSGSVTYEQYF.

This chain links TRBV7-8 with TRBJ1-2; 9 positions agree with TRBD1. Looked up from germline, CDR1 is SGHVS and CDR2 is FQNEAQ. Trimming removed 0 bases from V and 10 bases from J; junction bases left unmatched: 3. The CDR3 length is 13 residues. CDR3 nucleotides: TGTGCCAGCAGCTTAGCCGGACAGGGGCACTACACCTTC. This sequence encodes CASSLAGQGHYTF.

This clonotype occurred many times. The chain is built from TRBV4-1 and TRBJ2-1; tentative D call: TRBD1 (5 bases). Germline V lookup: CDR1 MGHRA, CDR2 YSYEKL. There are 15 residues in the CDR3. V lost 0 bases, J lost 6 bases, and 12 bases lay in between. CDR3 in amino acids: CASSQEPQGGNEQFF. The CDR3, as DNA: TGCGCCAGCAGCCAAGAACCCCAGGGCGGCAATGAGCAGTTCTTC.